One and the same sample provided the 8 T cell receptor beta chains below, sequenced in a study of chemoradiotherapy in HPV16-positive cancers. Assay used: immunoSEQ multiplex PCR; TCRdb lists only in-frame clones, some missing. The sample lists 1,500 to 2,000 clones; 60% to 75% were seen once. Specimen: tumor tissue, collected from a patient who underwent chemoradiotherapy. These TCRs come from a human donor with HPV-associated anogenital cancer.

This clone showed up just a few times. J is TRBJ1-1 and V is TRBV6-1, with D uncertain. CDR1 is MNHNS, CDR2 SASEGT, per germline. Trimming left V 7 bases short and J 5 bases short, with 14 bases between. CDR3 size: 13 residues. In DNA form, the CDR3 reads TGTGCCAGCATTCCTCCTCTGGGGACTGAAGCTTTCTTT. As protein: CASIPPLGTEAFF.

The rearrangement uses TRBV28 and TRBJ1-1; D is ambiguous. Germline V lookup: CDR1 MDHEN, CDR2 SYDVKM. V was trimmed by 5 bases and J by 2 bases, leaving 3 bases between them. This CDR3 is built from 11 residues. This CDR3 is CASSQNTEAFF. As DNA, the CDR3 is TGTGCCAGCAGTCAAAACACTGAAGCTTTCTTT.

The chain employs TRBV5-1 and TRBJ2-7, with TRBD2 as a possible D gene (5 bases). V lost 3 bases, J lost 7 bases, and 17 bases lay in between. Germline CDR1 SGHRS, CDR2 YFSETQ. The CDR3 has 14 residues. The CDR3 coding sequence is TGCGCCAGCAGCTCCTCCGGGGAAGGTGGAGAGCAGTACTTC. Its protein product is CASSSSGEGGEQYF.

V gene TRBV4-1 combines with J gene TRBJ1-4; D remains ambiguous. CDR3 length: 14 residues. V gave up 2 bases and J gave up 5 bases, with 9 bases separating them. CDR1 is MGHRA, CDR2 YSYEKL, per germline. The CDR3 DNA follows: TGCGCCAGCAGCCAAATAGGAACAAATGAAAAACTGTTTTTT. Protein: CASSQIGTNEKLFF.

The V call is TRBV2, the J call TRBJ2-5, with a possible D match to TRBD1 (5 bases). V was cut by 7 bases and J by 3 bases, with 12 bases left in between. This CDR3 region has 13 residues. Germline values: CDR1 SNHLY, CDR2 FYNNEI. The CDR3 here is CASNLIREETQYF. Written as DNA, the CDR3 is TGTGCCAGCAACCTAATCAGGGAAGAGACCCAGTACTTC.

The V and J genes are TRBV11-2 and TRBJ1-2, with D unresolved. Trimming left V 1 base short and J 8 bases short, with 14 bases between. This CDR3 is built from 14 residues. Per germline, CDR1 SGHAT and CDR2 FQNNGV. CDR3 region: CASSLGFASTGYTF. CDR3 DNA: TGTGCCAGCAGCTTAGGGTTCGCTTCGACCGGCTACACCTTC.

The CDR3 loop reads CASTSGRIQPQHF. The DNA for the CDR3 is TGTGCCAGCACCTCAGGGCGCATACAGCCCCAGCATTTT. J is TRBJ1-5 and V is TRBV2; D is possibly TRBD1 (5 bases). This CDR3 has 13 amino acids. Trimming removed 7 bases at V and 7 bases at J, with 14 bases between. Germline values: CDR1 SNHLY, CDR2 FYNNEI.

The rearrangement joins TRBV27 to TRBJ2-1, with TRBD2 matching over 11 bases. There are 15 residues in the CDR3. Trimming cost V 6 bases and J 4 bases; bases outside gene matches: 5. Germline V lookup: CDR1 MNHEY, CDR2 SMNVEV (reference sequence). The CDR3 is CASSSGTSGYNEQFF. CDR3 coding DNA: TGTGCCAGCAGCTCCGGGACTAGCGGATACAATGAGCAGTTCTTC.